This TCR beta chain derives from a study of blood T cell repertoires in COVID-19. Study background: Spain, Italy and the United States supplied samples that represented acute and convalescent COVID-19.

Sequencing was performed with immunoSEQ multiplex PCR; in TCRdb, only in-frame clones are kept and a portion is missing. The table includes more than 200,000 clones, about nine tenths detected once. This CDR3 has 14 residues. Germline V CDR1 and CDR2: MDHEN, SYDVKM. Trimming took 3 bases from V and 4 from J; bases not matched to a gene: 5. The sample was peripheral blood. The gene calls are TRBV28 and TRBJ1-2, with 7 bases lining up with TRBD1. This receptor was obtained from an elderly man with acute or convalescent COVID-19. The CDR3 loop reads CASSFSDRFYGYTF. The CDR3 nucleotides are TGTGCCAGCAGTTTCTCGGACAGGTTCTATGGCTACACCTTC.